This record covers a single T cell receptor (beta chain). This entry belongs to a study of TIL therapy for anti-PD-1-resistant metastatic lung cancer. Sequencing used immunoSEQ v3. Sequencing used immunoSEQ multiplex PCR; TCRdb keeps in-frame clones, though not all of them. This table holds approximately 20,000 clones, roughly 79% found once. As for time point: pre-treatment sample, taken before nivolumab and TIL therapy. Trimming cost V 0 bases and J 6 bases; bases outside gene matches: 1. The CDR3 runs to 16 residues. Germline-derived CDR1 and CDR2 are LGHNA and YSLEER. The TCR sequence derives from a person aged 25-80 years with non-small cell lung cancer. Source: blood, taken at baseline. This rearrangement joins TRBV4-3 to TRBJ2-2, with 13 bases matching TRBD2. This CDR3 reads CASSQDGTSGAGELFF. The CDR3 region has the DNA TGCGCCAGCAGCCAAGATGGGACTAGCGGGGCCGGGGAGCTGTTTTTT.